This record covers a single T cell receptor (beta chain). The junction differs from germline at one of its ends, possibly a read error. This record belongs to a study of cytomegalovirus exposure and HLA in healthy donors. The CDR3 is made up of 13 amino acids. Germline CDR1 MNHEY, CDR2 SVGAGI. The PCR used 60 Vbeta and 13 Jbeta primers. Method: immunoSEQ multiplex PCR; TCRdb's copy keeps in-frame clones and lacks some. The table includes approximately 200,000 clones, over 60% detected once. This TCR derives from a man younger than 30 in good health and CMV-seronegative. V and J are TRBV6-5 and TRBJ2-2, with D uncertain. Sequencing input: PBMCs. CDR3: CVSSYMAPGELFF. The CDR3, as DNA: TGTGTCAGCAGTTACATGGCCCCCGGGGAGCTGTTTTTT.